This T cell receptor beta chain was profiled in a study of cytomegalovirus exposure and HLA in healthy donors (TCRdb year 2017). A note on the overall study: According to an earlier analysis of 587 of the donors, 150 million to 200 million T cells yielded 120 million or so unique TCR beta sequences and 276 Gb of sequence data. To predict cytomegalovirus infection status, the study brought together high-throughput TCR immunosequencing, statistical association of individual TCRs with disease status, and machine learning. On average, about 200,000 unique TCR beta nucleotide sequences were sequenced per donor among a few hundred genotyped donors of the cohort, with about 17% of those sequences being non-productive. About 330 gigabases of sequencing data and roughly 81 million unique TCR sequences made up an early release that covered under 750 HLA-typed donors. The study was designed to test whether signatures of past pathogen exposure could be identified by cataloging public T cell receptors. The study profiled the T cell repertoires of hundreds of subjects by immunosequencing and related them to cytomegalovirus serostatus. Along with the approximately 700-subject first cohort, a separate validation cohort of around 120 different subjects was used. Typing coverage differed by locus: A, B, C, DRB1 and DQB1 were typed in roughly 620-640 donors, DQA1 in roughly 510, DPA1 in some 610, and DPB1 in just under 480. HLA typing covered class I and class II loci at four-digit resolution. Of the 300 to 500 genotyped donors, 80% to 90% were placed in the genetic ancestry cluster associated with self-reported Caucasian donors. Rather than using new phenotypic data, the later analysis identified candidate immune exposures from TCR beta sequences and from how often those sequences occurred across donors. To study patterns of TCR occurrence, a later analysis re-analyzed previously published TCR beta repertoires from more than 550 donors and added high-resolution HLA genotyping. Five DR-DQ haplotypes were treated as single units for association and clustering because of strong linkage in the cohort. A later genetic analysis used genome-wide SNP genotypes for 398 of the 666 donors, treating that subset as a discovery cohort. Every repertoire in the discovery cohort had been generated on one and the same sequencing platform. In an earlier analysis of a few hundred of the donors, high-throughput TCR beta sequencing was used to judge whether each TCR beta V gene segment behaved as functional or pseudogenic. Donor age, sex, ethnicity and CMV serostatus were compiled alongside the repertoire data. General findings and caveats noted by the study authors: In a later analysis, HLA-associated TCR beta chains were found to be more clonally expanded and to have lower generation probabilities than equally common non-associated chains. A further reported finding was that TCR beta sequences accurately predicted the HLA-A and HLA-B alleles for most subjects in the first cohort. The study gave a list of under 200 TCR beta chains associated with cytomegalovirus. It was suggested by the authors that the approach could potentially be generalized to other disease states and immunological phenotypes. V-gene and J-gene trimming of TCR beta chains was associated with a missense DCLRE1C variant in a later genetic analysis, and the association was replicated in an independent cohort. Linkage disequilibrium might explain the correlated functional status among segregating V segments, but an unknown experimental factor could not be ruled out. CMV serostatus was the only immune exposure information available for the cohort. According to a later genetic analysis, donors in an Asian-associated ancestry cluster had fewer N-insertions in productive TCRs than the approximately 670-donor mean. A few of the identified cytomegalovirus-associated TCR beta chains were confirmed in vitro to be specific for cytomegalovirus antigens. The cohort was sequenced for TCR beta chains only, and without alpha or paired-chain data the features that could be detected were limited. In a later analysis, the rate of TCR association differed among HLA loci, with DRB1 alleles having the most associated TCRs and HLA-C alleles having the fewest. Presence/absence analyses assumed roughly uniform sequencing depth across donors, an assumption that may not hold. Specific HLA alleles were associated with around 18,000 TCR beta sequences at a false discovery rate of 0.05 in a later analysis. The classifier was reported to diagnose cytomegalovirus status with high specificity and sensitivity in both the original and validation cohorts. Across donors, most TCR sequences were observed very rarely, whereas some public TCRs were present in many individuals. Some IMGT-functional V segments, including TRBV6-2 and TRBV6-3, could not be distinguished by the 87-base-pair reads and were therefore excluded. The earlier analysis of nearly 600 of the donors excluded over 15 rarely observed V segments, including chromosome 9 orphons, because counts were too low. A cluster of highly shared sequence variants was judged likely to be a technical artifact of the sequencing pipeline. Assigning TCR associations to individual alleles was difficult when HLA alleles, especially DR and DQ, strongly co-occurred. Because HLA typing was unavailable for some donors at each locus, only the typed subset was used in association tests. In a later analysis, several top co-occurrence clusters were reported to appear linked to parvovirus B19, influenza, CMV and Epstein-Barr virus. An earlier analysis of some 560 of the donors showed that most TCR beta V segments appeared in productive rearrangements either about 90% or about 30% of the time, which broadly matched IMGT annotations. A later analysis found that most CMV-associated TCR beta chains appeared HLA-restricted, with HLA associations seemingly driven largely by CMV exposure.

In the case of this clone: Its antigen specificity is not known. Base-call qualities are not available, and no considerably larger clone is one nucleotide away.

Receptor amplification or capture employed the immunoSEQ multiplex PCR assay. For the multiplex PCR, a mixture combining 60 forward primers for TCR Vbeta segments and 13 reverse primers for TCR Jbeta segments was used. Amplification of the CDR3 region of rearranged TCR beta genes was performed with a multiplex PCR assay on genomic DNA. On the Illumina HiSeq System, the amplified TCR beta libraries were sequenced as 87-base-pair reads. In the source study's methods: In a later analysis, around 80 million unique TCR beta chains were counted across the approximately 640 repertoires, and around 10 million of these chains were shared by at least two donors. Raw reads were error-corrected and collapsed into unique sequences by a nearest-neighbor algorithm in which closely related sequences were merged to remove PCR and sequencing errors. To assign V, D and J gene segments, CDR3 sequences were aligned to IMGT reference sequences. For a sequence to be retained, a match of at least six nucleotides to both a V gene segment and a J gene segment was required. A rearrangement was called productive if the CDR3 had no stop codons and remained in frame with V and J, and every other rearrangement was called non-productive. CDR3 was defined according to IMGT convention as the region running from the second conserved V-encoded cysteine to the conserved J-encoded phenylalanine. The earlier analysis of about 570 of the donors excluded any sequence lacking an unambiguous match to a single V gene segment. In an earlier analysis of approximately 610 of the donors, V segments were called functional above 56.7% productive rearrangements and were called segregating when the between-donor standard deviation exceeded 5%. To diagnose cytomegalovirus status from the catalog of TCR beta chain sequences, a statistical classification framework was built. A later analysis assigned V and J genes by comparing TCR nucleotide sequences with IMGT/GENE-DB human TR gene sequences. Using the TCRdist pipeline, a later analysis assigned CDR3 sequences along with most-parsimonious VDJ recombination scenarios. A later analysis defined each TCR beta chain by its CDR3 amino acid sequence plus V-gene family, and excluded reads lacking a unique V-gene family. As a way to deal with suspected cross-contamination and a sequencing artifact, a later analysis dropped 500 to 700 nucleotide sequences that were highly shared and had low generation probability. In a later analysis, a clonal expansion index was calculated for each public chain from normalized within-repertoire ranks of inferred template counts. A later analysis computed generation probabilities with a VDJ recombination model fitted to out-of-frame rearrangements, and checked the results against IGoR. In a later analysis, TCR-TCR, TCR-HLA and TCR-CMV co-occurrence was scored with hypergeometric tests, and a repertoire-size bias correction was applied to TCR pairs. A later analysis estimated false discovery rates by permuting HLA or CMV assignments 20 times. In a later analysis, co-occurring TCRs were grouped with DBSCAN, and TCRdist sequence similarity was added when clustering was performed within HLA-allele-positive subsets. Repertoires with fewer than 30,000 or more than 120,000 public chains were left out of co-occurrence clustering, as were a few repertoires with anomalous nucleotide sharing. TCRdb carries this immuneACCESS record with in-frame sequences only. Its versions omit some clonotypes, under half of them owing to an unresolved V gene in the studies checked, with the rest unexplained. D and trimming come from the DNA, and the V and J calls and clone size come from that table. This sample is represented by over 80,000 clones; about 75% of them were singletons. The ten largest make up approximately 6% of the sample.

Clipping removes 4 bases from V and 12 bases from J, with 6 as the unmatched junction base count. CDR1 and CDR2, looked up from the germline V gene (reference sequence), are SGHAT and FQDESV. CDR3 length: 14 amino acids, cysteine to phenylalanine. The only DNA kept is the CDR3, 42 bases in frame from the first base. The cohort comprised 550 to 700 healthy bone marrow donors. All cohort members were sampled while nominally healthy, although unrecorded immune exposures were likely present. The donor tested CMV seronegative, placing the donor among the 300 to 450 seronegative members of the cohort. Every donor gave a peripheral blood sample, and the peripheral blood mononuclear cells from that sample were used for TCR beta sequencing. The Qiagen DNeasy Blood Extraction Kit was used to extract genomic DNA from the blood cell samples.

The chain is encoded by TRBV11-1 joined to TRBJ2-1, with 13 junctional bases fitting TRBD2. Sequencing used PBMCs. The clonotype was recovered from a female donor in good health and CMV-seronegative. The bases are TGTGCCAGCAGCTACACTAGCGGGGGGGCCGGGCAGTTCTTC. Its translation is CASSYTSGGAGQFF.